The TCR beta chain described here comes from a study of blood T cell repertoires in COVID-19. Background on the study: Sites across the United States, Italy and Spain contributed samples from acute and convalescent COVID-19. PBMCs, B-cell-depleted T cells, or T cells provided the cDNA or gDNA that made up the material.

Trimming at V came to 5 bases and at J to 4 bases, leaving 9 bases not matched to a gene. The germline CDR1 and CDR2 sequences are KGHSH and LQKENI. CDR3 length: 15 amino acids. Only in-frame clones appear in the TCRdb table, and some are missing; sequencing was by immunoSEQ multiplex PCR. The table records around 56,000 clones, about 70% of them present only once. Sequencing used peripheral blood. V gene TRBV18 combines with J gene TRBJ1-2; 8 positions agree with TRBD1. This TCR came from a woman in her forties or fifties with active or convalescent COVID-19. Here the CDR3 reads CASSFREDRVYGYTF. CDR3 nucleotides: TGTGCCAGCTCATTCAGGGAGGACAGGGTCTATGGCTACACCTTC.